These T cell receptor beta chains were read from a single sample in a study of CD8+ T cells in alopecia areata. The assay was immunoSEQ multiplex PCR, and TCRdb's table has in-frame clones only and misses some. This table holds about 7,400 clones, 67% found once. The specimen was skin, collected at week 0. Receptors were obtained from a human donor with alopecia areata. CDR3s include the opening cysteine and the closing phenylalanine or tryptophan. Fields, in order: D gene, clone size, V gene, CDR3 length, J gene, CDR3 DNA, CDR3 protein. The D gene is left open where the match is weak. Not every row has a clone size; where given, it reads once, few, many or a size class.

D gene: TRBD2
clone size: .
V gene: TRBV7-2
CDR3 length: 16
J gene: TRBJ2-3
CDR3 DNA: TGTGCCAGCAGCAAAGGACTAGCGAGACGCACAGATACGCAGTATTTT
CDR3 protein: CASSKGLARRTDTQYF

D gene: .
clone size: .
V gene: TRBV19
CDR3 length: 16
J gene: TRBJ1-5
CDR3 DNA: TGTGCCAGTAGTATAGTTCTTGAGTTTAGCAATCAGCCCCAGCATTTT
CDR3 protein: CASSIVLEFSNQPQHF

D gene: .
clone size: .
V gene: TRBV4-1
CDR3 length: 20
J gene: TRBJ2-7
CDR3 DNA: TGCGCCAGCAGCCAAGATCCCCGGGACCCCTGGACCAGCAGCTCCTACGAGCAGTACTTC
CDR3 protein: CASSQDPRDPWTSSSYEQYF

D gene: TRBD1
clone size: .
V gene: TRBV19
CDR3 length: 15
J gene: TRBJ2-7
CDR3 DNA: TGTGCCAGTAGTATAGGGGGGACAGTGGCCTACGAGCAGTACTTC
CDR3 protein: CASSIGGTVAYEQYF

D gene: .
clone size: .
V gene: TRBV2
CDR3 length: 16
J gene: TRBJ1-2
CDR3 DNA: TGTGCCAGCAGTGAAGGGGGCAGATCCAATAACTATGGCTACACCTTC
CDR3 protein: CASSEGGRSNNYGYTF

D gene: .
clone size: .
V gene: TRBV9
CDR3 length: 12
J gene: TRBJ2-3
CDR3 DNA: TGTGCCAGCAGCGTAGGAGCAGATACGCAGTATTTT
CDR3 protein: CASSVGADTQYF

D gene: .
clone size: .
V gene: TRBV18
CDR3 length: 16
J gene: TRBJ1-3
CDR3 DNA: TGTGCCAGCTCACTGCCGGGACCGAGCCCTGGAAACACCATATATTTT
CDR3 protein: CASSLPGPSPGNTIYF

D gene: .
clone size: .
V gene: TRBV27
CDR3 length: 11
J gene: TRBJ1-4
CDR3 DNA: TGTGCCAGCAGGGGTAATGAAAAACTGTTTTTT
CDR3 protein: CASRGNEKLFF

D gene: .
clone size: .
V gene: TRBV7-9
CDR3 length: 15
J gene: TRBJ1-5
CDR3 DNA: TGTGCCAGCAGCTTAGGACAGTTTGGCAATCAGCCCCAGCATTTT
CDR3 protein: CASSLGQFGNQPQHF

D gene: .
clone size: .
V gene: TRBV7-9
CDR3 length: 11
J gene: TRBJ1-1
CDR3 DNA: TGTGCCAGCAGCCTCACGCCTGAAGCTTTCTTT
CDR3 protein: CASSLTPEAFF

D gene: TRBD2
clone size: .
V gene: TRBV7-2
CDR3 length: 16
J gene: TRBJ2-5
CDR3 DNA: TGTGCCAGCAGCTCCCCGGGACTAGCGGGGAGGGAGACCCAGTACTTC
CDR3 protein: CASSSPGLAGRETQYF

D gene: .
clone size: .
V gene: TRBV7-8
CDR3 length: 16
J gene: TRBJ2-6
CDR3 DNA: TGTGCCAGCAGCTTAGGATCTTGGTCTGGGGCCAACGTCCTGACTTTC
CDR3 protein: CASSLGSWSGANVLTF

D gene: .
clone size: .
V gene: TRBV30
CDR3 length: 14
J gene: TRBJ2-6
CDR3 DNA: TGTGCCTGGAGTAGGGCCTTTGGGGCCAACGTCCTGACTTTC
CDR3 protein: CAWSRAFGANVLTF

D gene: TRBD1
clone size: .
V gene: TRBV29-1
CDR3 length: 13
J gene: TRBJ1-6
CDR3 DNA: TGCAGCGTTCGGGACAGTTATGATTCACCCCTCCACTTT
CDR3 protein: CSVRDSYDSPLHF

D gene: .
clone size: .
V gene: TRBV6-6
CDR3 length: 15
J gene: TRBJ2-6
CDR3 DNA: TGTGCCAGCAGTATCAGGGGCACTGGGGCCAACGTCCTGACTTTC
CDR3 protein: CASSIRGTGANVLTF

D gene: .
clone size: medium-sized
V gene: TRBV7-2
CDR3 length: 16
J gene: TRBJ2-1
CDR3 DNA: TGTGCCAGCAGGCTGCTATTGGGGGCGAGCTACAATGAGCAGTTCTTC
CDR3 protein: CASRLLLGASYNEQFF

D gene: TRBD2
clone size: few
V gene: TRBV7-2
CDR3 length: 18
J gene: TRBJ2-3
CDR3 DNA: TGTGCCAGCAGCGCCCCCCCGGAGTTTGCGGGGGGCACAGATACGCAGTATTTT
CDR3 protein: CASSAPPEFAGGTDTQYF

D gene: TRBD2
clone size: .
V gene: TRBV7-2
CDR3 length: 13
J gene: TRBJ2-7
CDR3 DNA: TGTGCCAGCAGAGTAGCGGGGTCCTACGAGCAGTACTTC
CDR3 protein: CASRVAGSYEQYF

D gene: TRBD1
clone size: once
V gene: TRBV15
CDR3 length: 15
J gene: TRBJ2-5
CDR3 DNA: TGTGCCACCAGCAACCGCCAGGGGGCTGGGGAGACCCAGTACTTC
CDR3 protein: CATSNRQGAGETQYF

D gene: .
clone size: .
V gene: TRBV5-1
CDR3 length: 14
J gene: TRBJ1-5
CDR3 DNA: TGCGCCAGCGCCCCTGGCGGCCCCAATCAGCCCCAGCATTTT
CDR3 protein: CASAPGGPNQPQHF

D gene: .
clone size: .
V gene: TRBV5-1
CDR3 length: 14
J gene: TRBJ2-1
CDR3 DNA: TGCGCCAGCAGCTCGGCTCACGAGGGAAATGAGCAGTTCTTC
CDR3 protein: CASSSAHEGNEQFF

D gene: TRBD1
clone size: .
V gene: TRBV5-1
CDR3 length: 14
J gene: TRBJ1-2
CDR3 DNA: TGCGCCAGCAGCTTGGCAGGGGGCGACTATGGCTACACCTTC
CDR3 protein: CASSLAGGDYGYTF

D gene: TRBD2
clone size: once
V gene: TRBV2
CDR3 length: 17
J gene: TRBJ2-1
CDR3 DNA: TGTGCCAGCAGTGAAGAGGAAAGCGGGGGGGCATACAATGAGCAGTTCTTC
CDR3 protein: CASSEEESGGAYNEQFF

D gene: TRBD2
clone size: .
V gene: TRBV7-6
CDR3 length: 19
J gene: TRBJ2-1
CDR3 DNA: TGTGCCAGCAGCTTAGCCGGGCTAGCGGGGGGGGCACCGGTCAATGAGCAGTTCTTC
CDR3 protein: CASSLAGLAGGAPVNEQFF

D gene: .
clone size: .
V gene: TRBV27
CDR3 length: 12
J gene: TRBJ1-4
CDR3 DNA: TGTGCCAGCAGTGGGGGGGGTGAAAAACTGTTTTTT
CDR3 protein: CASSGGGEKLFF

D gene: .
clone size: .
V gene: TRBV7-9
CDR3 length: 15
J gene: TRBJ2-7
CDR3 DNA: TGTGCCAGCAGCCCCCAAGGACGGTCCTCCTACGAGCAGTACTTC
CDR3 protein: CASSPQGRSSYEQYF

D gene: .
clone size: .
V gene: TRBV6-1
CDR3 length: 15
J gene: TRBJ2-2
CDR3 DNA: TGTGCCAGCAGTGAATGGCTAGGCCGGACCGGGGAGCTGTTTTTT
CDR3 protein: CASSEWLGRTGELFF

D gene: .
clone size: once
V gene: TRBV10-3
CDR3 length: 13
J gene: TRBJ1-2
CDR3 DNA: TGTGCCATCAGTGAGGCAGGCGAACGAGGCTACACCTTC
CDR3 protein: CAISEAGERGYTF

D gene: .
clone size: few
V gene: TRBV7-9
CDR3 length: 14
J gene: TRBJ1-2
CDR3 DNA: TGTGCCAGCAGCTTAGGGCACAGTCCCTATGGCTACACCTTC
CDR3 protein: CASSLGHSPYGYTF

D gene: TRBD2
clone size: .
V gene: TRBV6-6
CDR3 length: 14
J gene: TRBJ2-1
CDR3 DNA: TGTGCCAGCAGTTACGCGGGGGGGCTCAATGAGCAGTTCTTC
CDR3 protein: CASSYAGGLNEQFF

D gene: .
clone size: .
V gene: TRBV18
CDR3 length: 15
J gene: TRBJ2-7
CDR3 DNA: TGTGCCAGCTCACCCGCGGCAGCGCCCTCCTACGAGCAGTACTTC
CDR3 protein: CASSPAAAPSYEQYF

D gene: .
clone size: .
V gene: TRBV4-2
CDR3 length: 15
J gene: TRBJ2-7
CDR3 DNA: TGTGCCAGCAGTCGCGGGACACCAGGCGCCTACGAGCAGTACTTC
CDR3 protein: CASSRGTPGAYEQYF

D gene: TRBD2
clone size: .
V gene: TRBV7-2
CDR3 length: 16
J gene: TRBJ2-5
CDR3 DNA: TGTGCCAGCAGCCCGAGGAGCGGGGGGGCCGGGGAGACCCAGTACTTC
CDR3 protein: CASSPRSGGAGETQYF

D gene: TRBD1
clone size: few
V gene: TRBV7-2
CDR3 length: 15
J gene: TRBJ2-1
CDR3 DNA: TGTGCCAGCAGGCGGACAGGACCATCCTACAATGAGCAGTTCTTC
CDR3 protein: CASRRTGPSYNEQFF

D gene: TRBD1
clone size: .
V gene: TRBV4-2
CDR3 length: 13
J gene: TRBJ1-2
CDR3 DNA: TGTGCCAGCAGCTTACAGGGGGAAGATGGCTACACCTTC
CDR3 protein: CASSLQGEDGYTF

D gene: .
clone size: .
V gene: TRBV5-5
CDR3 length: 14
J gene: TRBJ2-3
CDR3 DNA: TGTGCCAGCAGCCGGCTAACGGGTGACGATACGCAGTATTTT
CDR3 protein: CASSRLTGDDTQYF

D gene: .
clone size: .
V gene: TRBV9
CDR3 length: 14
J gene: TRBJ2-1
CDR3 DNA: TGTGCCAGCAGCGTGTACACAGGGAGGAATGAGCAGTTCTTC
CDR3 protein: CASSVYTGRNEQFF

D gene: TRBD2
clone size: .
V gene: TRBV19
CDR3 length: 16
J gene: TRBJ2-2
CDR3 DNA: TGTGCCAGTAGTAGGGGAGCGGGGGTGAACACCGGGGAGCTGTTTTTT
CDR3 protein: CASSRGAGVNTGELFF

D gene: TRBD1
clone size: .
V gene: TRBV10-2
CDR3 length: 17
J gene: TRBJ1-1
CDR3 DNA: TGCGCCAGCAGTGAGTCGAGTGACAGGGTAATACGGTCTGAAGCTTTCTTT
CDR3 protein: CASSESSDRVIRSEAFF

D gene: .
clone size: .
V gene: TRBV2
CDR3 length: 12
J gene: TRBJ1-6
CDR3 DNA: TGTGCCAGCAGAGGTACAGGGTCTCCTCTCCACTTT
CDR3 protein: CASRGTGSPLHF

D gene: .
clone size: .
V gene: TRBV15
CDR3 length: 13
J gene: TRBJ2-7
CDR3 DNA: TGTGCCACCAGCCTCCCGGGCGGCGGCGAGCAGTACTTC
CDR3 protein: CATSLPGGGEQYF

D gene: .
clone size: .
V gene: TRBV5-5
CDR3 length: 16
J gene: TRBJ2-2
CDR3 DNA: TGTGCCAGCAGCTTGCAAACAGGGATAAGGTCCGGGGAGCTGTTTTTT
CDR3 protein: CASSLQTGIRSGELFF

D gene: .
clone size: .
V gene: TRBV7-8
CDR3 length: 16
J gene: TRBJ1-6
CDR3 DNA: TGTGCCAGCAGCCCCTACTTGGGAGTCAATAATTCACCCCTCCACTTT
CDR3 protein: CASSPYLGVNNSPLHF

D gene: .
clone size: .
V gene: TRBV6-6
CDR3 length: 15
J gene: TRBJ2-2
CDR3 DNA: TGTGCCAGCAGCCTACACCAGACAGAGACCGGGGAGCTGTTTTTT
CDR3 protein: CASSLHQTETGELFF

D gene: .
clone size: .
V gene: TRBV30
CDR3 length: 12
J gene: TRBJ2-7
CDR3 DNA: TGTGCCTGGAGTGTGCAGGACTACGAGCAGTACTTC
CDR3 protein: CAWSVQDYEQYF

D gene: .
clone size: few
V gene: TRBV19
CDR3 length: 16
J gene: TRBJ2-5
CDR3 DNA: TGTGCCAGTAGTATCGGGCTGCGACGGGGCCAAGAGACCCAGTACTTC
CDR3 protein: CASSIGLRRGQETQYF

D gene: TRBD1
clone size: few
V gene: TRBV10-1
CDR3 length: 14
J gene: TRBJ1-3
CDR3 DNA: TGCGCCAGCAGTCTGACAGGGCCTGGAAACACCATATATTTT
CDR3 protein: CASSLTGPGNTIYF

D gene: .
clone size: .
V gene: TRBV6-6
CDR3 length: 13
J gene: TRBJ1-1
CDR3 DNA: TGTGCCAGCAGTTACACAGGGAACACTGAAGCTTTCTTT
CDR3 protein: CASSYTGNTEAFF

D gene: .
clone size: .
V gene: TRBV7-8
CDR3 length: 12
J gene: TRBJ2-5
CDR3 DNA: TGTGCCAGCAGCCGTCCCCTAGCCACCCAGTACTTC
CDR3 protein: CASSRPLATQYF

D gene: .
clone size: .
V gene: TRBV5-1
CDR3 length: 14
J gene: TRBJ2-5
CDR3 DNA: TGCGCCAGCACGCAAGTCAGGGGCCGGGAGACCCAGTACTTC
CDR3 protein: CASTQVRGRETQYF

D gene: .
clone size: .
V gene: TRBV5-1
CDR3 length: 14
J gene: TRBJ1-1
CDR3 DNA: TGCGCCAGCAGCTTCACAGGTTTGAACACTGAAGCTTTCTTT
CDR3 protein: CASSFTGLNTEAFF

D gene: .
clone size: .
V gene: TRBV6-6
CDR3 length: 12
J gene: TRBJ1-6
CDR3 DNA: TGTGCCAGCAGTAAGACAAATTCACCCCTCCACTTT
CDR3 protein: CASSKTNSPLHF

D gene: .
clone size: .
V gene: TRBV11-2
CDR3 length: 18
J gene: TRBJ1-3
CDR3 DNA: TGTGCCAGCAGCTTAACTCCTAATCTTCAACTCTCTGGAAACACCATATATTTT
CDR3 protein: CASSLTPNLQLSGNTIYF